The 32 T cell receptor beta chains below come from one sample, sequenced in a study of early T cells in non-severe SARS-CoV-2 infection. TCRdb reprocessed the 5' RACE reads with MiXCR, giving one entry per CDR3 protein. The sample gives about 80,000 distinct CDR3 sequences, 12% of which show up once; roughly 15% is in the top ten. The sequencing here drew on whole blood, taken at baseline. Receptor source: an adult who was a healthcare worker with PCR-confirmed SARS-CoV-2 infection or an uninfected control (not recorded which). The donor label of this sample is uncertain.

The sample holds a few counts of this clonotype. This chain links TRBV19 with TRBJ2-3, with D hard to call. CDR1 is LNHDA, CDR2 SQIVND, per germline (reference sequence). The CDR3 sequence is 12 residues long. V was trimmed by 1 base and J by 4 bases, leaving 3 bases between them. The CDR3 region has the DNA TGTGCCAGTAGTATAGCAGCAGATACGCAGTATTTT. Translation gives CASSIAADTQYF.

This chain connects TRBV4-1 to TRBJ2-4; the match to TRBD2 covers 8 bases. Looked up from germline, CDR1 is MGHRA and CDR2 is YSYEKL. The CDR3 extends over 16 amino acids. J lost 1 base, V lost 3 bases, and 5 bases had no gene match. The CDR3, as DNA: TGCGCCAGCAGCCATGAGCGGGAGTCTGCCAAAAACATTCAGTACTTC. Encoded protein: CASSHERESAKNIQYF.

The chain joins TRBV7-7 to TRBJ2-3; 10 bases line up with TRBD1. Trimming cost V 4 bases and J 3 bases; bases outside gene matches: 4. The CDR3 is 15 amino acids. Per germline, CDR1 SSHAT and CDR2 FNYEAQ (reference sequence). For the CDR3, the DNA is TGTGCCAGCAGCTCGGGACAGGGGAGGACAGATACGCAGTATTTT. Protein: CASSSGQGRTDTQYF.

This chain joins TRBV6-2 or TRBV6-3 and TRBJ1-1; D call uncertain. Germline V gene lookup returns CDR1 MNHEY and CDR2 SVGEGT. V was shortened by 2 bases and J by 5 bases, with 6 bases between the two germline ends. The CDR3 is 12 amino acids. CDR3 amino acids: CASSYTSTEAFF. CDR3 nucleotide sequence: TGTGCCAGCAGTTACACTTCAACTGAAGCTTTCTTT.

The chain has TRBV20-1 and TRBJ2-1, with 8 positions matching TRBD2. The CDR3 is made up of 15 amino acids. Germline V gives CDR1 DFQATT, CDR2 SNEGSKA (reference sequence). The V segment lost 6 bases and the J segment 5 bases; nucleotides outside the gene matches: 12. For the CDR3, the DNA is TGCAGTGCGACAAACCCCCGGGGGGGGGACAATGAGCAGTTCTTC. Translated: CSATNPRGGDNEQFF.

This clonotype was observed a few times. The chain recombines TRBV13 with TRBJ2-7; TRBD1 aligns across 9 bases. The CDR3 totals 14 residues. Germline loops: CDR1 PRHDT, CDR2 FYEKMQ (reference sequence). V gave up 5 bases and J gave up 1 base; unmatched junction bases: 3. The CDR3 region is CASSGDRDSYEQYF. The DNA for the CDR3 is TGTGCCAGCAGCGGGGACAGGGATTCCTACGAGCAGTACTTC. The full variable domain, rest sourced from reference TRBV13 and TRBJ2-7, is AAGVIQSPRHLIKEKRETATLKCYPIPRHDTVYWYQQGPGQDPQFLISFYEKMQSDKGSIPDRFSAQQFSDYHSELNMSSLELGDSALYFCASSGDRDSYEQYFGPGTRLTVT.

This clonotype has at least ten counts. The V and J genes are TRBV29-1 and TRBJ1-2, with D possibly matching TRBD1 (5 bases). Germline CDR1 and CDR2: SQVTM and ANQGSEA. CDR3 length: 13 residues. Trimming took 0 bases from V and 3 from J, leaving 8 bases between them. The CDR3 nucleotides are TGCAGCGTTGAAGATCGGGGGGACTATGGCTACACCTTC. Amino acid sequence: CSVEDRGDYGYTF.

In this sample, this clonotype turned up many times. This rearrangement joins TRBV10-3 to TRBJ2-7; the match to TRBD1 covers 9 bases. From germline, CDR1 is ENHRY and CDR2 SYGVKD. This CDR3 has 16 amino acids. V lost 0 bases and J lost 3; bases outside the gene matches: 6. Written as DNA, the CDR3 is TGTGCCATCAGTGAGTCGACAGGGGGGCCCATCTACGAGCAGTACTTC. It is translated as CAISESTGGPIYEQYF.

This clonotype was seen repeatedly, ten times or more. The chain has TRBV6-2 or TRBV6-3 and TRBJ1-2; TRBD1 matches 7 bases. The CDR3 is made up of 14 amino acids. The J segment lost 7 bases and the V segment lost 5 bases, leaving 10 bases of the junction unmatched. Germline CDR1 and CDR2: MNHEY and SVGEGT. The chain's CDR3 is CASSPPGTVAGYTF. In DNA, the CDR3 is TGTGCCAGCAGTCCGCCCGGGACAGTTGCTGGCTACACCTTC.

This clonotype was recorded many times. This chain joins TRBV3-1 and TRBJ2-2, with 9 bases lining up with TRBD2. J gave up 6 bases and V 0 bases, and 2 bases lay outside the gene matches. The CDR3 extends over 15 amino acids. Germline V gives CDR1 LGHDT, CDR2 YNNKEL (reference sequence). The CDR3, as DNA: TGTGCCAGCAGCCAAGAGGTAGCGGGGGCCGGGGAGCTGTTTTTT. Its translation: CASSQEVAGAGELFF.

The CDR3, as DNA: TGCGCCAGCAGCCTGGGGTTTCTAGCGGGAGCGTACGAGCAGTACTTC. As protein: CASSLGFLAGAYEQYF. This chain connects TRBV5-1 to TRBJ2-7; 10 bases align to TRBD2. Per germline, CDR1 SGHRS and CDR2 YFSETQ. Trimming removed 4 bases from V and 4 bases from J; junction bases left unmatched: 11. This CDR3 region has 16 residues.

The J gene is TRBJ1-1, the V gene TRBV5-1; no reliable D call. V shed 1 base and J shed 8 bases, with 12 bases lying between them. The CDR3 contains 13 residues. CDR1 is SGHRS and CDR2 is YFSETQ in the germline V gene. CDR3 in amino acids: CASSLLMSSEAFF. The CDR3 bases are TGCGCCAGCAGCTTGCTGATGTCGAGCGAAGCTTTCTTT.

This clonotype was counted many times. This chain links TRBV4-1 with TRBJ2-1; no clear D. Trimming cost V 5 bases and J 7 bases, with 9 bases left between them. Looked up from germline, CDR1 is MGHRA and CDR2 is YSYEKL. The CDR3 is 12 residues long. The CDR3 region is CASSYLRNEQFF. The CDR3 region has the DNA TGCGCCAGCAGCTATCTCAGGAATGAGCAGTTCTTC.

This clonotype was seen many times. The chain uses TRBV29-1 and TRBJ2-7, with unresolved D. Germline V lookup: CDR1 SQVTM, CDR2 ANQGSEA. V was clipped by 7 bases and J by 0 bases, with 10 bases between them. The CDR3 has 12 amino acids. For the CDR3, the DNA is TGCAGCGGTGCTAACCCCTCCTACGAGCAGTACTTC. Translation gives CSGANPSYEQYF.

The chain combines TRBV19 with TRBJ2-1; no firm D call. Looked up from germline, CDR1 is LNHDA and CDR2 is SQIVND (reference sequence). The germline V and J ends were trimmed by 3 bases and 6 bases, with 9 bases remaining between them. The CDR3 is 13 residues long. The CDR3 loop is CASSIAATNEQFF. CDR3 DNA sequence: TGTGCCAGTAGTATTGCGGCGACCAATGAGCAGTTCTTC.

This clonotype was counted at least ten times. CDR3 nucleotide sequence: TGCAGTGCTCGATCTCCTGACACAATGAACACTGAAGCTTTCTTT. Translation gives CSARSPDTMNTEAFF. The gene calls are TRBV20-1 and TRBJ1-1; D is unclear. V lost 5 bases and J lost 0, with 16 bases in between. The CDR3 length is 15 residues. Germline V CDR1 and CDR2: DFQATT, SNEGSKA (reference sequence).

The genes are TRBV9 and TRBJ2-3; 12 bases line up with TRBD2. This CDR3 has 19 residues. Trimming cost V 0 bases and J 6 bases; bases outside gene matches: 14. Germline CDR1 and CDR2: SGDLS and YYNGEE. The CDR3 DNA is TGTGCCAGCAGCGTAGCGGGGCTAGCGGGAGGGCTCTCAGAGGATACGCAGTATTTT. Translated: CASSVAGLAGGLSEDTQYF.

The gene calls are TRBV12-3 or TRBV12-4 and TRBJ1-2; no clear D gene. The CDR3 loop spans 13 amino acids. Trimming pared 6 bases from V and 5 bases from J, leaving 13 bases between. As DNA, the CDR3 is TGTGCCAGCAGAAAACCCGAGGGATATGGCTACACCTTC. This translates into CASRKPEGYGYTF.

The sample holds a few counts of this clonotype. This chain uses TRBV7-3 with TRBJ2-1; D gene unclear. The CDR3 contains 13 residues. Germline V gene sequence: CDR1 SGHTA, CDR2 FQGTGA. The V end lost 5 bases, the J end lost 6 bases, and 11 bases lay between the germline ends. CDR3 sequence reads: CASSPAGANEQFF. The CDR3 DNA sequence: TGTGCCAGCAGCCCCGCCGGAGCCAATGAGCAGTTCTTC.

The rearrangement links TRBV11-3 to TRBJ2-5; 8 bases agree with TRBD1. The CDR3 consists of 13 residues. Germline assignment: CDR1 SGHNT and CDR2 YENEEA. V lost 5 bases, J lost 5 bases, and 4 bases stayed unmatched. In DNA, the CDR3 is TGTGCCAGCAGCACCGACAGGGGTGAGACCCAGTACTTC. Translating gives CASSTDRGETQYF.

CDR3 DNA: TGTGCCAGCAGGCAAATTTCTGGGGCCAACGTCCTGACTTTC. Translating gives CASRQISGANVLTF. This sequence joins TRBV6-5 and TRBJ2-6; D gene ambiguous. The CDR3 is 14 residues long. The germline V gene has CDR1 MNHEY and CDR2 SVGAGI. V was trimmed by 6 bases and J by 1 base, leaving 7 bases between them.

The chain combines TRBV7-9 with TRBJ2-7, with 8 positions matching TRBD1. Germline assignment: CDR1 SEHNR and CDR2 FQNEAQ (reference sequence). The V gene end was trimmed by 5 bases and the J gene end by 5 bases; junction bases not matched to a gene: 14. This CDR3 region has 16 residues. The CDR3 DNA is TGTGCCAGCAGCAGGGACAGGTTAATTGGAGGTGACGAGCAGTACTTC. The encoded protein is CASSRDRLIGGDEQYF. Looking up the rest from reference TRBV7-9 and TRBJ2-7 gives the full variable domain: DTGVSQNPRHKITKRGQNVTFRCDPISEHNRLYWYRQTLGQGPEFLTYFQNEAQLEKSRLLSDRFSAERPKGSFSTLEIQRTEQGDSAMYLCASSRDRLIGGDEQYFGPGTRLTVT.

This clonotype has a count of ten or more. The chain has TRBV4-3 and TRBJ1-4; D is ambiguous. The CDR3 runs 13 residues. Trimming removed 1 base at V and 8 bases at J, with 8 bases between. Germline V CDR1 and CDR2: LGHNA, YSLEER. The CDR3, as DNA: TGCGCCAGCAGCCAAGGTACCGGGGAAAAACTGTTTTTT. It codes for CASSQGTGEKLFF.

The gene calls are TRBV20-1 and TRBJ2-5, with 9 bases aligning to TRBD2. Germline CDR1 and CDR2: DFQATT and SNEGSKA (reference sequence). Trimming removed 2 bases from V and 7 bases from J; junction bases left unmatched: 14. This CDR3 has 16 amino acids. CDR3 bases: TGCAGTGCTAGAACGATAGCGGGGGACCCACCGGGGACCCAGTACTTC. Translated: CSARTIAGDPPGTQYF.

This clonotype was recorded at least ten times. The chain uses TRBV3-1 and TRBJ2-5; maybe TRBD1 (5 bases). V lost 4 bases and J lost 1, with 16 bases in between. Germline CDR1 LGHDT, CDR2 YNNKEL (reference sequence). The CDR3 has 16 residues. CDR3 DNA: TGTGCCAGCAGCCCTCAGGGATTCAGGGTCCAAGAGACCCAGTACTTC. This translates into CASSPQGFRVQETQYF.

The V gene is TRBV30, the J gene TRBJ1-3; no clear D. Trimming removed 0 bases at V and 5 bases at J, with 8 bases between. CDR3 size: 13 residues. Germline loops: CDR1 GTSNPN, CDR2 SVGIG (reference sequence). The CDR3: CAWSVNGRNTIYF. Written as DNA, the CDR3 is TGTGCCTGGAGTGTAAATGGGAGAAACACCATATATTTT.

The rearrangement joins TRBV13 to TRBJ2-7, with unresolved D. The germline gives CDR1 PRHDT, CDR2 FYEKMQ (reference sequence). Trimming took off 4 bases at V and 5 bases at J, with 12 bases between the two ends. This CDR3 is 13 amino acids long. CDR3 loop: CASSSDLWDEQYF. The CDR3 region has the DNA TGTGCCAGCAGCTCGGACCTGTGGGACGAGCAGTACTTC.

This clonotype was seen ten or more times. The rearrangement links TRBV20-1 to TRBJ2-7; no clear D gene. V lost 6 bases, J lost 5 bases, and 8 bases lay in between. The CDR3 sequence is 10 residues long. CDR1 DFQATT and CDR2 SNEGSKA come from the germline V gene (reference sequence). Here the CDR3 reads CSAKGNEQYF. The CDR3 nucleotides are TGCAGTGCAAAAGGGAACGAGCAGTACTTC.

The genes are TRBV12-3 or TRBV12-4 and TRBJ1-3, with unresolved D. The CDR3 length is 11 residues. Between the trimmed V and J ends, which lost 6 bases and 4 bases, there was a span of 4 bases. As DNA, the CDR3 is TGTGCCAGCAGCTGGGGAAACACCATATATTTT. Protein product: CASSWGNTIYF.

This clonotype appeared a few times. The chain joins TRBV9 to TRBJ2-7; 8 bases are shared with TRBD2. There are 15 residues in the CDR3. V shed 3 bases and J 5 bases; nucleotides not matched to a gene: 10. The V gene's germline CDR1 is SGDLS and CDR2 YYNGEE. The CDR3 is CASSASLRGDDEQYF. The DNA for the CDR3 is TGTGCCAGCAGCGCCTCCCTGCGGGGGGATGACGAGCAGTACTTC. Full variable domain (outside the CDR3, taken from reference TRBV9 and TRBJ2-7): DSGVTQTPKHLITATGQRVTLRCSPRSGDLSVYWYQQSLDQGLQFLIQYYNGEERAKGNILERFSAQQFPDLHSELNLSSLELGDSALYFCASSASLRGDDEQYFGPGTRLTVT.

This clonotype occurred a few times. The rearrangement uses TRBV4-3 and TRBJ2-3; TRBD1 matches at 7 bases. With 4 bases clipped from V and 2 bases from J, the junction kept 9 bases outside the gene matches. This CDR3 is built from 16 residues. The germline CDR1 and CDR2 sequences are LGHNA and YSLEER. This CDR3 is CASSPNSGTVTDTQYF. The CDR3 DNA reads as TGCGCCAGCAGCCCAAATTCCGGGACAGTCACAGATACGCAGTATTTT.

The table lists this clonotype with many counts. The chain couples TRBV30 to TRBJ1-1, with TRBD1 matching over 7 bases. The CDR3 totals 12 residues. The J segment lost 1 base and the V segment lost 7 bases, leaving 3 bases of the junction unmatched. Looked up from germline, CDR1 is GTSNPN and CDR2 is SVGIG (reference sequence). CDR3 in DNA: TGTGCCTTGGGACAGACGAACACTGAAGCTTTCTTT. This encodes CALGQTNTEAFF. Full variable domain (remainder filled in from reference TRBV30 and TRBJ1-1): SQTIHQWPATLVQPVGSPLSLECTVEGTSNPNLYWYRQAAGRGLQLLFYSVGIGQISSEVPQNLSASRPQDRQFILSSKKLLLSDSGFYLCALGQTNTEAFFGQGTRLTVV.